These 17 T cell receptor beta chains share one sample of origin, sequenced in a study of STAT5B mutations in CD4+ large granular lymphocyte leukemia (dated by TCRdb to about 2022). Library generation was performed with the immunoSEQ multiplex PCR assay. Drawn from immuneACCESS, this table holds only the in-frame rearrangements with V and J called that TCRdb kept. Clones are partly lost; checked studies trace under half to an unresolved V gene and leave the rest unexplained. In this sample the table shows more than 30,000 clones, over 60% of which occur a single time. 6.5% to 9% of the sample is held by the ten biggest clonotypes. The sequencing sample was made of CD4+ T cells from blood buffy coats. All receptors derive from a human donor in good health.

CDR3 loop: CASSLARGRETQYF. The CDR3 DNA follows: TGCGCCAGCAGCTTGGCGAGAGGGCGAGAGACCCAGTACTTC. V and J are TRBV5-1 and TRBJ2-5, with D possibly being TRBD2 (5 bases). The CDR3 is 14 residues long. Trimming stripped 0 bases from V and 4 bases from J, with 10 bases between. The germline gives CDR1 SGHRS, CDR2 YFSETQ.

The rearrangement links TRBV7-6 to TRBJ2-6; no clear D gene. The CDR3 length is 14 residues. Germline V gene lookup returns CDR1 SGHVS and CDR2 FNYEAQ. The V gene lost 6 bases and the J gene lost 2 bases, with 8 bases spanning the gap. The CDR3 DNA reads TGTGCCAGCAGTGTAGGTCCTGGGGCCAACGTCCTGACTTTC. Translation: CASSVGPGANVLTF. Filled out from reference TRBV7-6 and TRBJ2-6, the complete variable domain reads GAGVSQSPRYKVTKRGQDVALRCDPISGHVSLYWYRQALGQGPEFLTYFNYEAQQDKSGLPNDRFSAERPEGSISTLTIQRTEQRDSAMYRCASSVGPGANVLTFGAGSRLTVL.

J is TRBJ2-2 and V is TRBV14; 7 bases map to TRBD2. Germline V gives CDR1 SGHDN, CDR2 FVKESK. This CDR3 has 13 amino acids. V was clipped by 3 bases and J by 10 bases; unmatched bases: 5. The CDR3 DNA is TGTGCCAGCAGCCAGGGGACTAACCCGGAGCTGTTTTTT. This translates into CASSQGTNPELFF. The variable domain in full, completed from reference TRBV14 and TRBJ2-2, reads EAGVTQFPSHSVIEKGQTVTLRCDPISGHDNLYWYRRVMGKEIKFLLHFVKESKQDESGMPNNRFLAERTGGTYSTLKVQPAELEDSGVYFCASSQGTNPELFFGEGSRLTVL.

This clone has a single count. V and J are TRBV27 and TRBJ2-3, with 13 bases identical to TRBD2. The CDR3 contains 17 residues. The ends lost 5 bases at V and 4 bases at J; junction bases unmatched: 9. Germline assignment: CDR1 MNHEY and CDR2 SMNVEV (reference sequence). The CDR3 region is CASSPRTSGRGADTQYF. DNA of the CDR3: TGTGCCAGCAGTCCACGGACTAGCGGGAGAGGGGCAGATACGCAGTATTTT.

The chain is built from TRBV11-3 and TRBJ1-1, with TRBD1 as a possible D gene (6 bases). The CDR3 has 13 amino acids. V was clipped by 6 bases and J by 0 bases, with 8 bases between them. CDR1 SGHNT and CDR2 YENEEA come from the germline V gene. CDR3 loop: CASSRQVNTEAFF. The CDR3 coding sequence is TGTGCCAGCAGTCGACAGGTGAACACTGAAGCTTTCTTT.

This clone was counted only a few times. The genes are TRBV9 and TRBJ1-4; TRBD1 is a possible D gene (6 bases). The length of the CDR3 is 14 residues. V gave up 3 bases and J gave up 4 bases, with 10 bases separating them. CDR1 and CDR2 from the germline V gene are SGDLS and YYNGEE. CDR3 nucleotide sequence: TGTGCCAGCAGCGGAGACAGGTATAATGAAAAACTGTTTTTT. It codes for CASSGDRYNEKLFF.

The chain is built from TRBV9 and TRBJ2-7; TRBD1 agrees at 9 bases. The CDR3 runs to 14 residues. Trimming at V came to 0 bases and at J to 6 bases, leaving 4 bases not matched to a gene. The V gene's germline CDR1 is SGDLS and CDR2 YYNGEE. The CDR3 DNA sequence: TGTGCCAGCAGCGTAGGAGGGACAGGGACCGAGCAGTACTTC. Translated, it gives CASSVGGTGTEQYF.

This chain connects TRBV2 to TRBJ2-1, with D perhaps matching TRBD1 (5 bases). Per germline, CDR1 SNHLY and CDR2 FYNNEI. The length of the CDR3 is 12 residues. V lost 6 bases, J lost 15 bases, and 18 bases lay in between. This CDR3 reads CASSQVQASRFF. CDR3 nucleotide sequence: TGTGCCAGCAGCCAAGTACAGGCAAGCCGGTTCTTC.

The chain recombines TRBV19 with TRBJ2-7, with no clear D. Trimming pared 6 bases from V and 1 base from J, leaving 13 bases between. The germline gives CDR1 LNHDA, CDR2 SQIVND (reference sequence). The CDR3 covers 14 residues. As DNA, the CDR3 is TGTGCCAGTAGCCCCGAAAGGTTATCCTACGAGCAGTACTTC. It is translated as CASSPERLSYEQYF. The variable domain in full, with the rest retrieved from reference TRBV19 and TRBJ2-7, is DGGITQSPKYLFRKEGQNVTLSCEQNLNHDAMYWYRQDPGQGLRLIYYSQIVNDFQKGDIAEGYSVSREKKESFPLTVTSAQKNPTAFYLCASSPERLSYEQYFGPGTRLTVT.

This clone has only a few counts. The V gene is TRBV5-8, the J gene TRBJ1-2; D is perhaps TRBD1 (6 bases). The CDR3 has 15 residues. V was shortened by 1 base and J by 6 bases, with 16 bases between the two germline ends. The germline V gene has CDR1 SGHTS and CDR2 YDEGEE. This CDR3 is CASSLQAGASHGYTF. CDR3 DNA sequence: TGTGCCAGCAGCTTGCAGGCAGGGGCGTCTCATGGCTACACCTTC.

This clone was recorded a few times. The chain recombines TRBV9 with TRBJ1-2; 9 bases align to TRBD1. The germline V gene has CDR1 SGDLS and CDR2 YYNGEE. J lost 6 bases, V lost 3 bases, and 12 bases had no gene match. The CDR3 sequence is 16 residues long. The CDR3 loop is CASSAGQGAVWDGYTF. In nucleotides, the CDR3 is TGTGCCAGCAGCGCGGGACAGGGTGCGGTATGGGATGGCTACACCTTC.

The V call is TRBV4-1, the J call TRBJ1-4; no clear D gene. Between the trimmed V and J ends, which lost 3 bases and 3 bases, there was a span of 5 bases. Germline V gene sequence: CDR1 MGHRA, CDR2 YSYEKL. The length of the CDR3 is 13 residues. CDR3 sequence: CASSHLPNEKLFF. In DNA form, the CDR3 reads TGCGCCAGCAGCCACCTACCTAATGAAAAACTGTTTTTT.

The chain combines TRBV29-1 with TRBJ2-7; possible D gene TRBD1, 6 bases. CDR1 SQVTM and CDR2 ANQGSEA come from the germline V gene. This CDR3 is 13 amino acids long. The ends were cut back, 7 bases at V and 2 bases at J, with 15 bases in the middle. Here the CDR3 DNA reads TGCAGCGCCATCCGGGACAAACCCTACGAGCAGTACTTC. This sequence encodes CSAIRDKPYEQYF.

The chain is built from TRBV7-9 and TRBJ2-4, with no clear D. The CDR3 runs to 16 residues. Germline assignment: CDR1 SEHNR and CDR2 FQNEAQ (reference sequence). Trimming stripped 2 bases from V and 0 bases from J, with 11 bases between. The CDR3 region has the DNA TGTGCCAGCAGCTTAATTGGCGAGCTAGCCAAAAACATTCAGTACTTC. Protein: CASSLIGELAKNIQYF. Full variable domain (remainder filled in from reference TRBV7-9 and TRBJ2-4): DTGVSQNPRHKITKRGQNVTFRCDPISEHNRLYWYRQTLGQGPEFLTYFQNEAQLEKSRLLSDRFSAERPKGSFSTLEIQRTEQGDSAMYLCASSLIGELAKNIQYFGAGTRLSVL.

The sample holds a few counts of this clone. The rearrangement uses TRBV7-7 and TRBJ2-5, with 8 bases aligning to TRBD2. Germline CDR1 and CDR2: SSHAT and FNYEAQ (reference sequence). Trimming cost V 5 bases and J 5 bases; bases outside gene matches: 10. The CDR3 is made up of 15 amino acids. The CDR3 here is CASSRTGGPMETQYF. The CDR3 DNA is TGTGCCAGCAGCCGAACGGGAGGGCCTATGGAGACCCAGTACTTC. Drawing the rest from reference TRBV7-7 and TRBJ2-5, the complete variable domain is GAGVSQSPRYKVTKRGQDVTLRCDPISSHATLYWYQQALGQGPEFLTYFNYEAQPDKSGLPSDRFSAERPEGSISTLTIQRTEQRDSAMYRCASSRTGGPMETQYFGPGTRLLVL.

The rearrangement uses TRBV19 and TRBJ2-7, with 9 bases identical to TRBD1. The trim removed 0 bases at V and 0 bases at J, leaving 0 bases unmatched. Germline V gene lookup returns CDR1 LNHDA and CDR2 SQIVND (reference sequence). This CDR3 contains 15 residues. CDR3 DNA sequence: TGTGCCAGTAGTATAGAGGGACAGGGCTCCTACGAGCAGTACTTC. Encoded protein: CASSIEGQGSYEQYF.

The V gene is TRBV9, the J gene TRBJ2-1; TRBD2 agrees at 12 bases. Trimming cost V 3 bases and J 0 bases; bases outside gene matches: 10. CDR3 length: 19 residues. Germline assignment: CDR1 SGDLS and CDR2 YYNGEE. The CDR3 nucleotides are TGTGCCAGCAGCGCGAGGACTAGCGGGACCTTTAGCTCCTACAATGAGCAGTTCTTC. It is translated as CASSARTSGTFSSYNEQFF.